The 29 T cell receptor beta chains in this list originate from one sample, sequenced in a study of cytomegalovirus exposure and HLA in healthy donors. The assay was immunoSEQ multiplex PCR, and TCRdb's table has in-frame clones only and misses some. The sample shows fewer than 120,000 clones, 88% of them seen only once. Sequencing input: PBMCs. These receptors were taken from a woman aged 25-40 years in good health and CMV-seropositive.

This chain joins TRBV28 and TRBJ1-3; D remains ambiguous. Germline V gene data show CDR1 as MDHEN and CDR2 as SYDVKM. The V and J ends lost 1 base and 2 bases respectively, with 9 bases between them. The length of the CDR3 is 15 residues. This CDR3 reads CASSLYGETGNTIYF. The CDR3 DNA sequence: TGTGCCAGCAGTTTATACGGGGAAACTGGAAACACCATATATTTT. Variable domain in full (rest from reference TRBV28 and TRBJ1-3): DVKVTQSSRYLVKRTGEKVFLECVQDMDHENMFWYRQDPGLGLRLIYFSYDVKMKEKGDIPEGYSVSREKKERFSLILESASTNQTSMYLCASSLYGETGNTIYFGEGSWLTVV.

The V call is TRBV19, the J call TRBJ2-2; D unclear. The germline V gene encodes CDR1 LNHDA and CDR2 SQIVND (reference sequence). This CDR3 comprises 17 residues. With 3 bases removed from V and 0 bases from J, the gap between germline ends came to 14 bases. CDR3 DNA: TGTGCCAGTAGTATTCGTCCCGGTAATGCGAACACCGGGGAGCTGTTTTTT. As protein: CASSIRPGNANTGELFF. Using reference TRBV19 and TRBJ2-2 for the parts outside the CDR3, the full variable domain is DGGITQSPKYLFRKEGQNVTLSCEQNLNHDAMYWYRQDPGQGLRLIYYSQIVNDFQKGDIAEGYSVSREKKESFPLTVTSAQKNPTAFYLCASSIRPGNANTGELFFGEGSRLTVL.

The CDR3 nucleotides are TGCGCCAGCAGCTTGATCAGTCGGGGTACGCAGTATTTT. Translating it yields CASSLISRGTQYF. This chain joins TRBV5-1 and TRBJ2-3, with D perhaps TRBD2 (5 bases). Between the trimmed V and J ends, which lost 1 base and 8 bases, there was a span of 11 bases. The germline V gene encodes CDR1 SGHRS and CDR2 YFSETQ. CDR3 length equals 13 residues.

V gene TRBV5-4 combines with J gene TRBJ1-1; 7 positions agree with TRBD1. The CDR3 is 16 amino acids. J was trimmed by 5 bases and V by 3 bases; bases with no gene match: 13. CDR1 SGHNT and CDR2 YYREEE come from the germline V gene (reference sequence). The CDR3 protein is CASSSQGGPRRTEAFF. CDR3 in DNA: TGTGCCAGCAGCTCACAAGGGGGCCCCAGGCGGACTGAAGCTTTCTTT.

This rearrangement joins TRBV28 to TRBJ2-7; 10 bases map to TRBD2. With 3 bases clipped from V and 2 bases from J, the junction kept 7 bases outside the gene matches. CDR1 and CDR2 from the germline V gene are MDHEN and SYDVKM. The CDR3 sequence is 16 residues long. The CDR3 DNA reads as TGTGCCAGCAGTTTTAAAGAAGCGGGAGGGCCCTACGAGCAGTACTTC. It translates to CASSFKEAGGPYEQYF.

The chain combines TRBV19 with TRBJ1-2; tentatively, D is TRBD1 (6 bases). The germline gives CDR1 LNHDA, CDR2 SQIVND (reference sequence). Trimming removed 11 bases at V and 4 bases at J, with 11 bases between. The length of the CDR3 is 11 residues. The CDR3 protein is CASTDSYGYTF. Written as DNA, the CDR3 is TGTGCCTCCACGGACAGCTATGGCTACACCTTC.

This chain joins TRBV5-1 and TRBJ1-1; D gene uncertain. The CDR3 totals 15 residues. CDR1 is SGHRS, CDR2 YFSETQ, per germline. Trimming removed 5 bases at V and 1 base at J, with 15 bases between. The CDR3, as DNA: TGCGCCAGCAGTCTTGGAGGACGGGAGAACACTGAAGCTTTCTTT. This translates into CASSLGGRENTEAFF.

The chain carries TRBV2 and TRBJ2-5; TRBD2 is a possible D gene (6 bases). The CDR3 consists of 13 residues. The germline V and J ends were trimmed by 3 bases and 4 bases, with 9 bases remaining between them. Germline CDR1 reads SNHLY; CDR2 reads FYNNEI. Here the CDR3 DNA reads TGTGCCAGCAGTGAGATGGGGGGAGAGACCCAGTACTTC. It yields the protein CASSEMGGETQYF.

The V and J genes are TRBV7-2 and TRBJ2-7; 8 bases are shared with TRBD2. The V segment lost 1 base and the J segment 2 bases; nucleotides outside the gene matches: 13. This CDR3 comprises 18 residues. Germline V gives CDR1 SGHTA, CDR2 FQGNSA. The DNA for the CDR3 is TGTGCCAGCAGCTTAGTGTTAGCACTAGCGGACTTGCCCTACGAGCAGTACTTC. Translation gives CASSLVLALADLPYEQYF.

CDR3 sequence reads: CASSLAGGRREQFF. In DNA form, the CDR3 reads TGTGCCAGCAGCTTGGCGGGTGGGCGTCGAGAGCAGTTCTTC. This rearrangement joins TRBV11-3 to TRBJ2-1, with D possibly being TRBD2 (5 bases). Per germline, CDR1 SGHNT and CDR2 YENEEA. The germline V and J ends were trimmed by 3 bases and 10 bases, with 16 bases remaining between them. The CDR3 extends over 14 amino acids.

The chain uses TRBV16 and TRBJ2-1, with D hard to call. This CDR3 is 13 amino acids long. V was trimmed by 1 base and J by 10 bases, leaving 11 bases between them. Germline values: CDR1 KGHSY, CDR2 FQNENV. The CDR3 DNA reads TGTGCCAGCAGCCAATTTCCGCGCCCGGAGCAGTTCTTC. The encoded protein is CASSQFPRPEQFF.

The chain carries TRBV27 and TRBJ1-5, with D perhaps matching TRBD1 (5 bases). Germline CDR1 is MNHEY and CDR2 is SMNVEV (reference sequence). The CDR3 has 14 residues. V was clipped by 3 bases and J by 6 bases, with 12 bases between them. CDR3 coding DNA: TGTGCCAGCAGTTTTCGGGGGATTGGTCAGCCCCAGCATTTT. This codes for CASSFRGIGQPQHF.

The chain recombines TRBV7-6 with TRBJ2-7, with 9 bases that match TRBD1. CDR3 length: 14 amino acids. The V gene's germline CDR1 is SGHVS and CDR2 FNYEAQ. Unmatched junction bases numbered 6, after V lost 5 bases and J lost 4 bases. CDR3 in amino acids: CASSPWTGAYEQYF. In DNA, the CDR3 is TGTGCCAGCAGCCCCTGGACAGGGGCGTACGAGCAGTACTTC.

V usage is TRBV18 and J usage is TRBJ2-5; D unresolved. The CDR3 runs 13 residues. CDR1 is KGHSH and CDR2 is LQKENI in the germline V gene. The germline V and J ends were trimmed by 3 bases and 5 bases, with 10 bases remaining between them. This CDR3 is CASSPASSETQYF. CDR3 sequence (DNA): TGTGCCAGCTCACCTGCCAGTTCGGAGACCCAGTACTTC.

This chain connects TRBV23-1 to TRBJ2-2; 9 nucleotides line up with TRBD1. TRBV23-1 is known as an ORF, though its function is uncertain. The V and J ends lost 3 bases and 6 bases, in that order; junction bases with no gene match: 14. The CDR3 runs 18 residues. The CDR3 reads CASSHPDRGRLFAGELFF. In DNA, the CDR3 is TGCGCCAGCAGTCACCCGGACAGGGGACGTCTATTTGCCGGGGAGCTGTTTTTT.

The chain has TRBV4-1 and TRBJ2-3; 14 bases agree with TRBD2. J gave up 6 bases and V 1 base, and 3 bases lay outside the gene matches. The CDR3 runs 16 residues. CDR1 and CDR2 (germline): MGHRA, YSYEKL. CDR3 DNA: TGCGCCAGCAGCCAAGCGGGACTAGCGGGGGTTGATACGCAGTATTTT. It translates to CASSQAGLAGVDTQYF.

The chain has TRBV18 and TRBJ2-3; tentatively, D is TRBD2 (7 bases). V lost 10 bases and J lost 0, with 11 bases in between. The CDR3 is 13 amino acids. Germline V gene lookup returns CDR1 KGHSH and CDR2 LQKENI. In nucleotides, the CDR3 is TGTGCCACCTGGGGGGGCAGCACAGATACGCAGTATTTT. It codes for CATWGGSTDTQYF.

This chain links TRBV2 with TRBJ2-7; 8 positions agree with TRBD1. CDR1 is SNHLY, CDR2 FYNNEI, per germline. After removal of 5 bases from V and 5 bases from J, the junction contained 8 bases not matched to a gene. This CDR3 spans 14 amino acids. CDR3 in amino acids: CASSNGQGKDEQYF. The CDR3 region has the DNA TGTGCCAGCAGTAACGGACAGGGAAAGGACGAGCAGTACTTC.

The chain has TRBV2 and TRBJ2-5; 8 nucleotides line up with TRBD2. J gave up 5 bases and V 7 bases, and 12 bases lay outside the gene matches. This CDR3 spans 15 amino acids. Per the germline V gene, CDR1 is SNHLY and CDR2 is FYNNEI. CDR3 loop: CASNQLAAGRETQYF. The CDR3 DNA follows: TGTGCCAGCAACCAACTAGCGGCGGGGCGGGAGACCCAGTACTTC.

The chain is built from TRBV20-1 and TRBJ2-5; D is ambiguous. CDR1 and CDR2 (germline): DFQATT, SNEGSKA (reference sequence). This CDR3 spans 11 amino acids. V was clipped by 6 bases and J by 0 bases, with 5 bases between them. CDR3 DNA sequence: TGCAGTGCCGCAGACCAAGAGACCCAGTACTTC. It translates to CSAADQETQYF.

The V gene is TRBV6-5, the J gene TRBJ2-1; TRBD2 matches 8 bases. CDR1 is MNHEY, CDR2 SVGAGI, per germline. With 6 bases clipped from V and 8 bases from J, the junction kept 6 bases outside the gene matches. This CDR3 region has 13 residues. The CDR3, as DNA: TGTGCCAGCAGAAAGCGGGAGCTCGATGAGCAGTTCTTC. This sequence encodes CASRKRELDEQFF.

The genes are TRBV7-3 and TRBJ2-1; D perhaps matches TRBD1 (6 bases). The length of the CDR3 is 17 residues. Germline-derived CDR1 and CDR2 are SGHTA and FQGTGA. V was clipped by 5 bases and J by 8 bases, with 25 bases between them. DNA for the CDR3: TGTGCCAGCAGCCCCCATGGTGCGGCAGGGGACGTCTATGAGCAGTTCTTC. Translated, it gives CASSPHGAAGDVYEQFF.

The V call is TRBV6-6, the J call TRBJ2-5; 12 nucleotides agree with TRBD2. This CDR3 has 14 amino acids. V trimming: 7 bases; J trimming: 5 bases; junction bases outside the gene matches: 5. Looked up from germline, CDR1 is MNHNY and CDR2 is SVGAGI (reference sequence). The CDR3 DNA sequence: TGTGCCAGCACCCTAGCGGGGGGGGAGGAGACCCAGTACTTC. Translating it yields CASTLAGGEETQYF.

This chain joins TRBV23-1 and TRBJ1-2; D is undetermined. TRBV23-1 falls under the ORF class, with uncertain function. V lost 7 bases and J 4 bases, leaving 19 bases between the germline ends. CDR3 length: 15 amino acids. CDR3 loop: CASTPGNHRGYGYTF. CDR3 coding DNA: TGCGCCAGCACGCCCGGGAATCATCGAGGCTATGGCTACACCTTC.

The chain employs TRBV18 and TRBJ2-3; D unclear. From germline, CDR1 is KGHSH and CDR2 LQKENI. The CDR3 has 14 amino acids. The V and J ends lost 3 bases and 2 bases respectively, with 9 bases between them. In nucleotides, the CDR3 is TGTGCCAGCTCACCGCCTAGTATCACAGATACGCAGTATTTT. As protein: CASSPPSITDTQYF.

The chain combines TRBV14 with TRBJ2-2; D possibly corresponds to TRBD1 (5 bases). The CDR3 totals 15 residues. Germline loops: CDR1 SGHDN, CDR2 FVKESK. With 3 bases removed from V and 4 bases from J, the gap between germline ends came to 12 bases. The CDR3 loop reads CASSHQGWFTGELFF. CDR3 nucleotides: TGTGCCAGCAGCCATCAGGGTTGGTTCACCGGGGAGCTGTTTTTT.

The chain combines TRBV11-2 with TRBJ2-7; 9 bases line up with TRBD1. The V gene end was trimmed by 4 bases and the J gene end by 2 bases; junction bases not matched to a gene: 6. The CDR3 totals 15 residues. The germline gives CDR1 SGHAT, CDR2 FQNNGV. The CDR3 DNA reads TGTGCCAGCAGCTACCGGGGGACAGGGACCTACGAGCAGTACTTC. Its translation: CASSYRGTGTYEQYF.

The CDR3 nucleotides are TGTGCCAGCAGCTTGAGGTTAGCGGGGGGTAATACTGAGCAGTTCTTC. Encoded protein: CASSLRLAGGNTEQFF. The chain carries TRBV5-6 and TRBJ2-1, with 10 positions matching TRBD2. The CDR3 has 16 amino acids. Trimming at V came to 1 base and at J to 9 bases, leaving 10 bases not matched to a gene. Germline V lookup: CDR1 SGHDT, CDR2 YYEEEE.

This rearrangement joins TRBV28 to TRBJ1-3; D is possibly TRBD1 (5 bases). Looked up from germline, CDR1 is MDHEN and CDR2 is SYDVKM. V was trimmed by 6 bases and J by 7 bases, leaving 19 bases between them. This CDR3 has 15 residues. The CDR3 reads CASSRGGGSGNTIYF. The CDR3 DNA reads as TGTGCCAGCAGCCGCGGCGGGGGGAGTGGGAACACCATATATTTT.